One sample yielded the 28 T cell receptor beta chains listed below, sequenced in a study of monozygotic twins with inflammatory bowel disease (dated by TCRdb to the late 2010s). Receptor libraries were prepared by 5' RACE. The reads were generated on an Illumina HiSeq 2500. One entry per CDR3 protein sequence results from the TCRdb reprocessing of the reads, with DNA left out. This sample's table contains roughly 320,000 distinct CDR3 sequences. In total, the top ten clones hold roughly 5.3% of the sample. The sequencing input was blood. These receptors were taken from a human donor with ulcerative colitis or Crohn's disease, or a healthy co-twin of an affected twin (not recorded which).

The gene calls are TRBV12-3 or TRBV12-4 and TRBJ2-1; TCRdb outputs TRBD1, but without DNA this stays unchecked. The CDR3 has 14 residues. The CDR3 reads CASSRPGPYNEQFF.

This chain uses TRBV4-3 with TRBJ1-2. The germline V gene encodes CDR1 LGHNA and CDR2 YSLEER. The CDR3 is made up of 15 amino acids. CDR3 amino acids: CASSQDAGRDYGYTF.

The chain has TRBV6-6 and TRBJ1-4; checking the TCRdb D call of TRBD1 is not possible without DNA. CDR3 length: 13 amino acids. Germline V gives CDR1 MNHNY, CDR2 SVGAGI (reference sequence). CDR3 sequence reads: CASSWGHNEKLFF.

This chain uses TRBV5-1 with TRBJ2-2. This CDR3 has 13 residues. Germline assignment: CDR1 SGHRS and CDR2 YFSETQ. CDR3 amino acids: CASSLQINGELFF.

The V and J genes are TRBV10-3 and TRBJ1-1; TCRdb indicates TRBD1, and absent DNA this call remains unverified. The CDR3 sequence is 14 residues long. CDR1 is ENHRY and CDR2 is SYGVKD in the germline V gene. This CDR3 reads CAISAGEGITEAFF.

The chain links TRBV11-2 to TRBJ1-1. The CDR3 covers 15 residues. Per the germline V gene, CDR1 is SGHAT and CDR2 is FQNNGV. CDR3 in amino acids: CASSLSPDMNTEAFF. Drawing the rest from reference TRBV11-2 and TRBJ1-1, the complete variable domain is EAGVAQSPRYKIIEKRQSVAFWCNPISGHATLYWYQQILGQGPKLLIQFQNNGVVDDSQLPKDRFSAERLKGVDSTLKIQPAKLEDSAVYLCASSLSPDMNTEAFFGQGTRLTVV.

The rearrangement uses TRBV7-2 and TRBJ2-7; TCRdb reports TRBD1, a call that lacks DNA to check it against. Germline values: CDR1 SGHTA, CDR2 FQGNSA. The CDR3 is 13 residues long. The CDR3 sequence is CASSPADRAVQYF.

The genes are TRBV18 and TRBJ2-3; there is no DNA to check the TCRdb D call of TRBD1. This CDR3 is 15 amino acids long. The germline V gene encodes CDR1 KGHSH and CDR2 LQKENI. Here the CDR3 reads CASSPGSPNPDTQYF.

The chain uses TRBV20-1 and TRBJ2-1; the D call of TRBD1 rests on TCRdb alone, since no DNA is present to check it. The CDR3 sequence is 16 residues long. Germline V lookup: CDR1 DFQATT, CDR2 SNEGSKA (reference sequence). The CDR3 sequence: CSAAPPTPRANNEQFF.

The genes are TRBV20-1 and TRBJ2-3; the D call of TRBD2 rests on TCRdb alone, since no DNA is present to check it. The germline V gene has CDR1 DFQATT and CDR2 SNEGSKA (reference sequence). The CDR3 covers 13 residues. The CDR3 here is CSASLGPADTQYF.

This chain links TRBV24-1 with TRBJ2-5; the TCRdb D gene call, TRBD1, has no DNA to confirm it. This CDR3 comprises 15 residues. Germline loops: CDR1 KGHDR, CDR2 SFDVKD. The CDR3 reads CATSDRWGAGETQYF.

The chain has TRBV28 and TRBJ2-7; TCRdb returns TRBD1, unconfirmable since there is no DNA. The CDR3 totals 15 residues. CDR1 MDHEN and CDR2 SYDVKM come from the germline V gene. The CDR3 is CASSWASTGTYEQYF.

CDR3 region: CASTLVRGLYTEAFF. V is TRBV28 and J is TRBJ1-1. The CDR3 is 15 residues long. Germline V gene lookup returns CDR1 MDHEN and CDR2 SYDVKM.

The chain is built from TRBV20-1 and TRBJ2-1. CDR3 length: 14 residues. CDR1 and CDR2 from the germline V gene are DFQATT and SNEGSKA (reference sequence). This CDR3 is CSVDGGSSYNEQFF.

The J gene is TRBJ2-2, the V gene TRBV3-1. Germline CDR1 LGHDT, CDR2 YNNKEL (reference sequence). The CDR3 is made up of 16 amino acids. CDR3: CASSQKNPRSTGELFF.

The J gene is TRBJ2-3, the V gene TRBV24-1. This CDR3 has 15 amino acids. CDR1 is KGHDR and CDR2 is SFDVKD in the germline V gene. CDR3 region: CATSDLGRPTDTQYF.

This chain links TRBV15 with TRBJ1-1; TCRdb reports TRBD1, a call that lacks DNA to check it against. CDR3 length: 15 residues. CDR1 and CDR2 from the germline V gene are LNHNV and YYDKDF (reference sequence). This chain's CDR3 is CATREVGGSENEAFF.

The chain is built from TRBV10-3 and TRBJ2-7. This CDR3 spans 13 amino acids. Germline loops: CDR1 ENHRY, CDR2 SYGVKD. The CDR3 reads CAISELIFYEQYF.

The chain joins TRBV6-2 or TRBV6-3 to TRBJ2-7; TCRdb's assignment of TRBD1 cannot be checked, as there is no DNA. The CDR3 length is 13 residues. CDR1 is MNHEY and CDR2 is SVGEGT in the germline V gene. The CDR3 protein is CAIRTGKSGEQYF.

The V gene is TRBV5-1, the J gene TRBJ1-3. CDR3 size: 15 residues. The germline gives CDR1 SGHRS, CDR2 YFSETQ. The CDR3 sequence: CASSFDRLSGNTIYF.

The chain uses TRBV7-2 and TRBJ2-7. The length of the CDR3 is 14 residues. Per the germline V gene, CDR1 is SGHTA and CDR2 is FQGNSA. The CDR3 is CASSLAGTSYEQYF.

V gene TRBV7-2 combines with J gene TRBJ1-1; with no DNA, the TCRdb D assignment of TRBD1 cannot be verified. CDR3 length equals 14 residues. CDR1 and CDR2 (germline): SGHTA, FQGNSA. The CDR3 loop reads CASSGGHSNTEAFF.

The chain joins TRBV4-2 to TRBJ2-7. The germline V gene has CDR1 LGHNA and CDR2 YNFKEQ. The CDR3 runs 16 residues. The CDR3: CASSQDPSLSSYEQYF.

The V gene is TRBV6-5, the J gene TRBJ1-1. The CDR3 totals 12 residues. Germline V lookup: CDR1 MNHEY, CDR2 SVGAGI. The CDR3: CASSPPNTEAFF.

The gene calls are TRBV5-1 and TRBJ2-1; there is no DNA to check the TCRdb D call of TRBD2. The CDR3 covers 15 residues. CDR1 and CDR2 from the germline V gene are SGHRS and YFSETQ. CDR3 residues: CASSLDSGLGDEQFF.

This sequence joins TRBV20-1 and TRBJ2-2. This CDR3 spans 13 amino acids. In germline, CDR1 is DFQATT, CDR2 SNEGSKA (reference sequence). Here the CDR3 reads CSARKGFTGELFF.

The V and J genes are TRBV5-1 and TRBJ1-1; TCRdb proposes TRBD1, but this gene call is untestable without DNA. This CDR3 spans 15 amino acids. Germline assignment: CDR1 SGHRS and CDR2 YFSETQ. CDR3 in amino acids: CASSFEGQGTTEAFF.

The V gene is TRBV7-2, the J gene TRBJ2-5; TCRdb's D gene call, TRBD1, goes unchecked for lack of DNA. Germline loops: CDR1 SGHTA, CDR2 FQGNSA. The CDR3 runs to 15 residues. The CDR3 protein is CASSLSAGQGETQYF.